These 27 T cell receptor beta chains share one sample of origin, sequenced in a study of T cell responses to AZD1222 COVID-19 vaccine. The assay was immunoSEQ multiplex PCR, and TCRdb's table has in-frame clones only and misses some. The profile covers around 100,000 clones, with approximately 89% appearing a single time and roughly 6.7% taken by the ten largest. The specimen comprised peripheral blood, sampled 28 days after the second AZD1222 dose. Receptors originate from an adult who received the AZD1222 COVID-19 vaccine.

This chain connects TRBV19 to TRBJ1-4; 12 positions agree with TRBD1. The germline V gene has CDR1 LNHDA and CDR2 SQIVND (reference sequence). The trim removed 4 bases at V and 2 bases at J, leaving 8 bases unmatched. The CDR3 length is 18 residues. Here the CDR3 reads CASSSRDRGPRTNEKLFF. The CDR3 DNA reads TGTGCCAGTAGTAGCCGGGACAGGGGGCCTCGGACTAATGAAAAACTGTTTTTT. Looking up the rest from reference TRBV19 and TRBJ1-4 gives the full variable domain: DGGITQSPKYLFRKEGQNVTLSCEQNLNHDAMYWYRQDPGQGLRLIYYSQIVNDFQKGDIAEGYSVSREKKESFPLTVTSAQKNPTAFYLCASSSRDRGPRTNEKLFFGSGTQLSVL.

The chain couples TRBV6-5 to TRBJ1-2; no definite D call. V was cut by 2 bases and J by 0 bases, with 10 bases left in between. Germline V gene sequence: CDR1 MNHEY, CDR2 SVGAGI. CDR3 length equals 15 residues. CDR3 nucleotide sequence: TGTGCCAGCAGTTACCTCTGGGGAGCTAACTATGGCTACACCTTC. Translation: CASSYLWGANYGYTF.

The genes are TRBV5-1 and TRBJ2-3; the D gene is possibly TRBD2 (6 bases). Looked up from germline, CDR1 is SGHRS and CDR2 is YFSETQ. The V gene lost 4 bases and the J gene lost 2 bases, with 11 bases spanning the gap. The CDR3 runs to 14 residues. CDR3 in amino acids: CASSGGTYTDTQYF. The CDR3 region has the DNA TGCGCCAGCAGCGGGGGGACTTACACAGATACGCAGTATTTT.

The chain's CDR3 is CASSREARGAEFF. CDR3 coding DNA: TGTGCCAGCAGCCGAGAAGCCCGGGGGGCTGAATTCTTC. J is TRBJ2-1 and V is TRBV4-2; possible D gene TRBD2, 7 bases. V lost 4 bases and J 16 bases, leaving 20 bases between the germline ends. Germline CDR1 and CDR2: LGHNA and YNFKEQ. This CDR3 contains 13 residues.

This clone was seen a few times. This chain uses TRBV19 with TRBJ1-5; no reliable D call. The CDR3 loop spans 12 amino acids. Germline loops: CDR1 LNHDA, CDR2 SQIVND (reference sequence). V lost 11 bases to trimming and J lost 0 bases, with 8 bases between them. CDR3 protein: CARANSNQPQHF. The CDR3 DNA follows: TGTGCCCGGGCGAATAGCAATCAGCCCCAGCATTTT.

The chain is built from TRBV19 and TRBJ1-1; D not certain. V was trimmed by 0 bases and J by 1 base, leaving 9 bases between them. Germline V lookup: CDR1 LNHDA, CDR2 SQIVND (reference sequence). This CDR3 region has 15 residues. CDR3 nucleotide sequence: TGTGCCAGTAGTATAGATCGGAGTTGGAACACTGAAGCTTTCTTT. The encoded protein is CASSIDRSWNTEAFF.

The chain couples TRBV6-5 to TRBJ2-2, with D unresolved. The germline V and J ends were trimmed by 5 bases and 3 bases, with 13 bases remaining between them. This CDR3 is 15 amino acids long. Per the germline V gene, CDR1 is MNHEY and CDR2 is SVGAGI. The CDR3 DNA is TGTGCCAGCAGTCTTGCGAAACCCCACACCGGGGAGCTGTTTTTT. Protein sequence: CASSLAKPHTGELFF.

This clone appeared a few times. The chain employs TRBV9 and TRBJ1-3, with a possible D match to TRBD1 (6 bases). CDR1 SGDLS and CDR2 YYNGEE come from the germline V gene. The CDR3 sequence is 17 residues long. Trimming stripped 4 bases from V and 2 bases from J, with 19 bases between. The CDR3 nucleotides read TGTGCCAGCAGCTCGGGGGGCAGGGGAAGGACTGGAAACACCATATATTTT. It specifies CASSSGGRGRTGNTIYF.

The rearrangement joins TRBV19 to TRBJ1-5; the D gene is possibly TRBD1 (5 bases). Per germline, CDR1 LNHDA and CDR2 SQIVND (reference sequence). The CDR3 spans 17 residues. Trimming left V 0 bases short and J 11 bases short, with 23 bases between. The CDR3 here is CASSIDGPTVHWEAQHF. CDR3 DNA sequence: TGTGCCAGTAGTATAGATGGACCGACAGTGCATTGGGAGGCCCAGCATTTT.

The DNA for the CDR3 is TGTGCCAGCAGCTTAGGGGACAGGGGTAGGGGCACTGAAGCTTTCTTT. It translates to CASSLGDRGRGTEAFF. The V gene is TRBV7-9, the J gene TRBJ1-1, with 10 bases aligning to TRBD1. J was trimmed by 4 bases and V by 1 base; bases with no gene match: 6. This CDR3 comprises 16 residues. Germline CDR1 SEHNR, CDR2 FQNEAQ (reference sequence).

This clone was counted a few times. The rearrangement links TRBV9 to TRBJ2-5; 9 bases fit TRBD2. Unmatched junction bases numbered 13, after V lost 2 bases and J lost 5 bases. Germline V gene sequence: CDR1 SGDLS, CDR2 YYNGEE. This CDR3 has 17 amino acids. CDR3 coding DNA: TGTGCCAGCAGCGTTGGAAGCCTAGCGGGGTCAGGGGAGACCCAGTACTTC. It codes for CASSVGSLAGSGETQYF.

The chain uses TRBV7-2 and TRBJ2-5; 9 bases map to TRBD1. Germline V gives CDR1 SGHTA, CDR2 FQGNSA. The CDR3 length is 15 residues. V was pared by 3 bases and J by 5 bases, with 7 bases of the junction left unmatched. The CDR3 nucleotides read TGTGCCAGCAGCTTGGCCGGGACAGGGCTTGAGACCCAGTACTTC. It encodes CASSLAGTGLETQYF.

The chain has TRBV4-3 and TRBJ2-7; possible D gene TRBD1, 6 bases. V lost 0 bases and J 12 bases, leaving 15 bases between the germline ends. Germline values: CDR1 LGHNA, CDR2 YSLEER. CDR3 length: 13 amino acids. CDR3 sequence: CASSQDLSGTRYF. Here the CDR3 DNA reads TGCGCCAGCAGCCAAGATTTGTCCGGGACACGGTACTTC.

CDR3: CASSKTSGGTGHNEQFF. The CDR3 nucleotides read TGTGCCAGCAGCAAGACTAGCGGGGGGACGGGTCACAATGAGCAGTTCTTC. The genes are TRBV27 and TRBJ2-1; 13 positions agree with TRBD2. V lost 6 bases to trimming and J lost 5 bases; unmatched junction nucleotides: 10. Germline V gene data show CDR1 as MNHEY and CDR2 as SMNVEV (reference sequence). This CDR3 has 17 residues.

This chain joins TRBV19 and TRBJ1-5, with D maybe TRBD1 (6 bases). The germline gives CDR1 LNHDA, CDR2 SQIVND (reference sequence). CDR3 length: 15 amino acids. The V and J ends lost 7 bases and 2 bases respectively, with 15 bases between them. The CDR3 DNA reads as TGTGCCAGTATGTCGGGGGCCACGGGCAATCAGCCCCAGCATTTT. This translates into CASMSGATGNQPQHF.

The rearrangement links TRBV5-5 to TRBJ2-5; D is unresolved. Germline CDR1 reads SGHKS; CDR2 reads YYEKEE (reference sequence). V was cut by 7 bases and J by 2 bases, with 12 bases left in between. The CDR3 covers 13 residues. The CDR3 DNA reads TGTGCCAGCGGCTGGACGGCACAAGAGACCCAGTACTTC. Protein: CASGWTAQETQYF.

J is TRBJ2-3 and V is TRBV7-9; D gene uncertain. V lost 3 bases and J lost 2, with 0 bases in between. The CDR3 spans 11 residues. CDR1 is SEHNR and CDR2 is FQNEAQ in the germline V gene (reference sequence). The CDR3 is CASSFTDTQYF. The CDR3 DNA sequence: TGTGCCAGCAGCTTCACAGATACGCAGTATTTT. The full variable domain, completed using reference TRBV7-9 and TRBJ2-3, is DTGVSQNPRHKITKRGQNVTFRCDPISEHNRLYWYRQTLGQGPEFLTYFQNEAQLEKSRLLSDRFSAERPKGSFSTLEIQRTEQGDSAMYLCASSFTDTQYFGPGTRLTVL.

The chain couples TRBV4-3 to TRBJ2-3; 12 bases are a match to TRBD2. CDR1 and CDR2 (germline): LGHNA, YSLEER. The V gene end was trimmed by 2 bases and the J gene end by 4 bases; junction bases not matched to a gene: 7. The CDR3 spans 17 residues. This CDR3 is CASSQSLASGGADTQYF. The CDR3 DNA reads TGCGCCAGCAGCCAAAGCCTCGCTAGCGGGGGGGCAGATACGCAGTATTTT.

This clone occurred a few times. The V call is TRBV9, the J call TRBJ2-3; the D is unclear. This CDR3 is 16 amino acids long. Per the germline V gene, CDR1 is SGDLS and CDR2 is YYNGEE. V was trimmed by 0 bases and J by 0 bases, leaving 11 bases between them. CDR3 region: CASSVGGNPSTDTQYF. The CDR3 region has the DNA TGTGCCAGCAGCGTAGGTGGAAATCCTAGCACAGATACGCAGTATTTT.

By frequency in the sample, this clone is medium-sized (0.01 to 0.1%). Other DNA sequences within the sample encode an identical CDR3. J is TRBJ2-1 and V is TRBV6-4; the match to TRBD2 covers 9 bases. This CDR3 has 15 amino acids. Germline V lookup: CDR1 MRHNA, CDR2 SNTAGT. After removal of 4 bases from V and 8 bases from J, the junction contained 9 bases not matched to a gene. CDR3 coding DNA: TGTGCCAGCAGTGTTAGCGGGGGTGCGGGGGATGAGCAGTTCTTC. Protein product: CASSVSGGAGDEQFF.

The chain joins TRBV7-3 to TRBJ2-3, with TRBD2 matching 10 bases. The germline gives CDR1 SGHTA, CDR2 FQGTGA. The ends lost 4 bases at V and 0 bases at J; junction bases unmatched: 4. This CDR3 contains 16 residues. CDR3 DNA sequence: TGTGCCAGCAGCTACACTAGCGGGACTAGCACAGATACGCAGTATTTT. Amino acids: CASSYTSGTSTDTQYF.

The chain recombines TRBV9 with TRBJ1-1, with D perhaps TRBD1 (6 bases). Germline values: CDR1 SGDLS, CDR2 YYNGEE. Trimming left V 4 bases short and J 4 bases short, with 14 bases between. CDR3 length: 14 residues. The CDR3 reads CASSSGVKTTEAFF. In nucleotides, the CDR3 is TGTGCCAGCAGCTCAGGGGTGAAGACCACTGAAGCTTTCTTT.

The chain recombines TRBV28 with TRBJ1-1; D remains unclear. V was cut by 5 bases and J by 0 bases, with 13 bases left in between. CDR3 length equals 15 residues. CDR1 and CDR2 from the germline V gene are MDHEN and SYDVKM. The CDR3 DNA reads TGTGCCAGCAGTGGCACGAGGGTGGTGAACACTGAAGCTTTCTTT. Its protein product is CASSGTRVVNTEAFF.

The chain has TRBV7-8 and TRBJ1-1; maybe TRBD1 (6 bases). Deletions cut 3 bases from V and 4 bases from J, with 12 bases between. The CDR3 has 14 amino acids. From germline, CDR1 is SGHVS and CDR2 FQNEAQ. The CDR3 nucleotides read TGTGCCAGCAGCTTTGGGGGCTTGGCCACTGAAGCTTTCTTT. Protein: CASSFGGLATEAFF.

CDR3 region: CSASGGGQGAHTEAFF. DNA for the CDR3: TGCAGTGCTAGTGGTGGGGGACAGGGGGCCCACACTGAAGCTTTCTTT. The gene calls are TRBV20-1 and TRBJ1-1; 12 positions agree with TRBD1. CDR1 and CDR2 (germline): DFQATT, SNEGSKA (reference sequence). Germline trimming cut 3 bases from V and 3 bases from J; bases unmatched to any gene: 8. The CDR3 runs 16 residues.

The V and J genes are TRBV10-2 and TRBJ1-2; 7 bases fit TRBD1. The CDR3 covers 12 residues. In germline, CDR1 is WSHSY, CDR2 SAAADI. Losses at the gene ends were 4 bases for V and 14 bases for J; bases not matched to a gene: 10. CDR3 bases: TGCGCCAGCAGTGGGGACAGACTGGCTACAACCTTC. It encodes CASSGDRLATTF.

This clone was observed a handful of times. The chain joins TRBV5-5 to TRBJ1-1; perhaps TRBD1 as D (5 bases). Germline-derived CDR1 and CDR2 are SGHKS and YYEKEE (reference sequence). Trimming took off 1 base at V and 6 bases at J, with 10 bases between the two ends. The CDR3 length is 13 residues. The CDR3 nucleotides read TGTGCCAGCAGCTTGTACGGGACGGCTGAAGCTTTCTTT. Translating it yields CASSLYGTAEAFF.